Described below is a single T cell receptor beta chain sequence and its context. As yet, its antigen is unknown. TCRdb re-called the 5' RACE reads and catalogs CDR3 proteins one per entry, DNA excluded. The sample totals about 160,000 distinct CDR3 sequences. The CDR3 length is 14 residues. Germline CDR1 reads MNHNS; CDR2 reads SASEGT. This entry comes from a study of T cells expressing NK-cell markers. Whole-study findings and limits: Each of over 5 donors carried dominant NKG2C+ clonotypes accounting for about 1.0-7.0% of CD8+ T cells. Similarly, these clonotypes led the CD3+CD56-NKG2C+ fraction as well in four donors.

The chain has TRBV6-1 and TRBJ1-1. Sequenced sample: blood T cells: a sorted CD56 or NKG2C T cell subset, CD4+ or CD8+ T cells, or bulk PBMC T cells (not recorded which). The receptor was isolated from a man aged 18-70 years in good health. CDR3 sequence: CASSEWGTGTEAFF.